The clone carrying this T cell receptor beta chain has only one observation. What it binds is unknown. These data are taken from a study of metastatic and nonmetastatic thyroid tumors. Study-level findings and limits: Significantly higher TCR beta diversity was reportedly seen in malignant thyroid tumors than benign nodules, in blood and tumor.

MiXCR re-clonotyped the PCR reads for TCRdb. In the table there are 25,000 to 35,000 clones, 20% to 25% of which are singletons. None of the patients had undergone any treatment ahead of thyroid surgery. The CDR3 extends over 12 amino acids. Trimming removed 6 bases from V and 4 bases from J, with 12 bases in between. Germline V gene sequence: CDR1 DFQATT, CDR2 SNEGSKA (reference sequence). Sequenced material: blood. The TCR originated in a female donor with papillary thyroid cancer or a benign thyroid nodule (not recorded which). Some clones in this sample may be carry-over from other donors' samples. The rearrangement joins TRBV20-1 to TRBJ1-1, with D tentatively TRBD1 (6 bases). Here the CDR3 DNA reads TGCAGTGCAACAGGGTCCGGCACTGAAGCTTTCTTT. This translates into CSATGSGTEAFF.